This T cell receptor beta chain was sequenced in a study of early T cells in non-severe SARS-CoV-2 infection. Study as a whole: Sequencing used unsorted whole-blood bulk RNA, so chains lack pairing.

Individual cDNA molecules each received unique molecular identifiers attached to them. TCRdb reanalysed the 5' RACE reads using MiXCR and keeps one entry per CDR3 protein. The sample holds about 64,000 distinct CDR3 sequences; roughly a sixth are singletons and the top ten take roughly 8.2%. Notes on the study in general: VDJdb-based matching was biased toward anti-spike CD8 responses and missed private and CD4 specificities.

On this clonotype itself: Its antigen remains unidentified.

The sample here was whole blood, taken at baseline. The TCR originated in an adult who was a healthcare worker with PCR-confirmed SARS-CoV-2 infection or an uninfected control (not recorded which).

CDR3 bases: TGCAGCGTTGATTTGGGGACTAGCGGGGGAGCCACAGATACGCAGTATTTT. This encodes CSVDLGTSGGATDTQYF. This chain joins TRBV29-1 and TRBJ2-3; TRBD2 agrees at 14 bases. V lost 3 bases to trimming and J lost 2 bases; unmatched junction nucleotides: 7. CDR1 is SQVTM, CDR2 ANQGSEA, per germline. There are 17 residues in the CDR3.